Presented here are 12 T cell receptor beta chains from one specimen sequenced in a study of blood T cell repertoires in COVID-19. The repertoire was sequenced with immunoSEQ multiplex PCR; TCRdb's copy has only in-frame clones and lacks some. This sample has 70,000 or so clones, with 80% found just once. Sequencing used peripheral blood. These receptors came from a man aged 50 to 59 with COVID-19, enrolled during active disease.

The gene calls are TRBV19 and TRBJ1-6; perhaps TRBD1 as D (6 bases). Trimming pared 4 bases from V and 7 bases from J, leaving 8 bases between. CDR3 size: 13 residues. Germline values: CDR1 LNHDA, CDR2 SQIVND (reference sequence). The CDR3 DNA reads as TGTGCCAGTAGTACAGGGGCAAATTCACCCCTCCACTTT. Translated, it gives CASSTGANSPLHF.

This chain joins TRBV7-8 and TRBJ1-2, with D maybe TRBD1 (5 bases). V lost 1 base and J lost 0, with 9 bases in between. The germline gives CDR1 SGHVS, CDR2 FQNEAQ. The CDR3 covers 15 residues. The CDR3 DNA reads TGTGCCAGCAGCTTAGGACAGAGAGCTAACTATGGCTACACCTTC. Protein sequence: CASSLGQRANYGYTF.

This clone was seen once. The chain combines TRBV29-1 with TRBJ2-1; TRBD2 matches at 11 bases. Per germline, CDR1 SQVTM and CDR2 ANQGSEA. The V segment lost 5 bases and the J segment 3 bases; nucleotides outside the gene matches: 6. The CDR3 totals 15 residues. The chain's CDR3 is CSVRGTSGGYNEQFF. The CDR3 region has the DNA TGCAGCGTTCGGGGCACTAGCGGGGGCTACAATGAGCAGTTCTTC.

This chain joins TRBV7-2 and TRBJ2-2; 9 nucleotides align to TRBD2. J lost 6 bases, V lost 7 bases, and 0 bases had no gene match. CDR1 SGHTA and CDR2 FQGNSA come from the germline V gene. CDR3 length: 12 amino acids. The CDR3, as DNA: TGTGCCAGCAAGCGGGAGGCCGGGGAGCTGTTTTTT. Translation: CASKREAGELFF.

V and J are TRBV7-2 and TRBJ2-7, with 8 bases fitting TRBD1. V dropped 5 bases and J dropped 3; count of bases not matched to a gene: 9. Germline V lookup: CDR1 SGHTA, CDR2 FQGNSA. The CDR3 runs to 15 residues. CDR3 sequence: CASSQRTGPGYEQYF. The CDR3 DNA reads as TGTGCCAGCAGCCAGAGGACAGGGCCTGGCTACGAGCAGTACTTC.

This clone has just one count. The chain joins TRBV4-3 to TRBJ2-7; 7 bases are a match to TRBD2. Germline V gene lookup returns CDR1 LGHNA and CDR2 YSLEER. The CDR3 consists of 18 residues. Trimming at V came to 2 bases and at J to 7 bases, leaving 20 bases not matched to a gene. CDR3 DNA sequence: TGCGCCAGCAGCCAAAAAATTCCAGGACCAGCGGGAAAATGGGAGCAGTACTTC. Translation: CASSQKIPGPAGKWEQYF.

The gene calls are TRBV7-2 and TRBJ2-7; TRBD1 matches 8 bases. CDR1 SGHTA and CDR2 FQGNSA come from the germline V gene. The CDR3 has 16 amino acids. Trimming took 4 bases from V and 3 from J; bases not matched to a gene: 11. DNA of the CDR3: TGTGCCAGCAGCTCACCTAAAGGGACAGGAGACTACGAGCAGTACTTC. Protein product: CASSSPKGTGDYEQYF.

This chain connects TRBV5-1 to TRBJ2-1, with TRBD2 matching 9 bases. In germline, CDR1 is SGHRS, CDR2 YFSETQ. V trimming: 5 bases; J trimming: 4 bases; junction bases outside the gene matches: 7. This CDR3 region has 15 residues. This CDR3 reads CASRLSGGHYNEQFF. Written as DNA, the CDR3 is TGCGCCAGCAGACTTAGCGGGGGCCATTACAATGAGCAGTTCTTC.

This clone has only one observation. V and J are TRBV11-2 and TRBJ2-2; 9 positions agree with TRBD1. CDR3 length: 14 residues. CDR1 is SGHAT, CDR2 FQNNGV, per germline. Trimming at V came to 3 bases and at J to 6 bases, leaving 2 bases not matched to a gene. As DNA, the CDR3 is TGTGCCAGCAGCTTGGGACAGGGCGCCGGGGAGCTGTTTTTT. It is translated as CASSLGQGAGELFF.

The chain combines TRBV30 with TRBJ2-7; 12 nucleotides line up with TRBD2. The CDR3 runs 15 residues. V lost 1 base, J lost 4 bases, and 5 bases stayed unmatched. Germline V CDR1 and CDR2: GTSNPN, SVGIG (reference sequence). The CDR3 loop reads CAWSAGLAGFYEQYF. The DNA for the CDR3 is TGTGCCTGGAGTGCAGGACTAGCGGGATTTTACGAGCAGTACTTC.

This clone was counted only a few times. The chain couples TRBV24-1 to TRBJ2-2; 8 positions agree with TRBD2. CDR1 and CDR2 (germline): KGHDR, SFDVKD. The CDR3 contains 17 residues. The V and J ends lost 5 bases and 0 bases, in that order; junction bases with no gene match: 7. CDR3 loop: CATSAKTSAANTGELFF. CDR3 coding DNA: TGTGCCACCAGTGCTAAGACTAGCGCCGCGAACACCGGGGAGCTGTTTTTT.

The chain joins TRBV7-9 to TRBJ2-3; 7 bases match TRBD2. This CDR3 contains 15 residues. After removal of 0 bases from V and 4 bases from J, the junction contained 4 bases not matched to a gene. Germline V CDR1 and CDR2: SEHNR, FQNEAQ (reference sequence). CDR3 in DNA: TGTGCCAGCAGCTTAGCGGCAGCGGGGCCAGATACGCAGTATTTT. It codes for CASSLAAAGPDTQYF. The variable domain in full, with the rest retrieved from reference TRBV7-9 and TRBJ2-3, is DTGVSQNPRHKITKRGQNVTFRCDPISEHNRLYWYRQTLGQGPEFLTYFQNEAQLEKSRLLSDRFSAERPKGSFSTLEIQRTEQGDSAMYLCASSLAAAGPDTQYFGPGTRLTVL.